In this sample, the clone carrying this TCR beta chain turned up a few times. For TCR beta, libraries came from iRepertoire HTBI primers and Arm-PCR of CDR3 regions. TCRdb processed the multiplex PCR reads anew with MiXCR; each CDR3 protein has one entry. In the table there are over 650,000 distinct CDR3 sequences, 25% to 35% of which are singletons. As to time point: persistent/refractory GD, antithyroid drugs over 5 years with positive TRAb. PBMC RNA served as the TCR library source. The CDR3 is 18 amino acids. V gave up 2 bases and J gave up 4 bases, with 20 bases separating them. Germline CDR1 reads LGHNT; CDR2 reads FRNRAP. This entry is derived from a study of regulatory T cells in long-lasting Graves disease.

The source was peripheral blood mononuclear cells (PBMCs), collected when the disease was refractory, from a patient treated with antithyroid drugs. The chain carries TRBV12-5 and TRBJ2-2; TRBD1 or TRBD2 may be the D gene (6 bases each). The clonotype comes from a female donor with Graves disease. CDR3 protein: CASGLSLGAGEVTGELFF. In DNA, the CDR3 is TGTGCTAGTGGTTTGTCCCTCGGGGCAGGGGAGGTCACCGGGGAGCTGTTTTTT.